In this sample, the clone carrying this T cell receptor beta chain turned up a few times. The record originates from a study of T-cell memory formation after mild COVID-19. With 2 bases removed from V and 2 bases from J, the gap between germline ends came to 5 bases. The CDR3 length is 13 residues. CDR1 SGHRS and CDR2 YFSETQ come from the germline V gene. One entry per CDR3 protein, called by TCRdb with MiXCR from the 5' RACE reads. The sample records 260,000 or so distinct CDR3 sequences, roughly 17% being singletons. The sequenced sample was PBMCs or a T cell subset sorted from them (not recorded which). The V call is TRBV5-1, the J call TRBJ1-3; D is unclear. The TCR was taken from a man younger than 35 who had mild COVID-19 (a few samples of this study predate the infection). Cell type and time point are not known. CDR3 bases: TGCGCCAGCAGCTTAGGGACTGGAAACACCATATATTTT. It yields the protein CASSLGTGNTIYF.